This TCR beta chain originates from a study of siplizumab effects on memory and regulatory T cells. Overall study findings and caveats: With siplizumab, mappable alloreactive CD4+ clones averaged around 71% Treg-derived, versus roughly 25% in controls. The diversity of naive T cells seemed greater than that of memory cells, and their alloresponse contribution seemed major. Suppressive function of proliferating Tregs from siplizumab cultures was not confirmed.

Germline lookup yields CDR1 SGHRS and CDR2 YFSETQ. The ends were cut back, 2 bases at V and 8 bases at J, with 5 bases in the middle. This CDR3 is built from 11 residues. A word on this clone: Its antigen is not identified.

Clones were sequenced by immunoSEQ multiplex PCR, and TCRdb holds only the in-frame ones, with some missing. The data show approximately 98,000 clones, around 94% seen once. Sequenced sample: non-Treg CD4+ T cells sorted from blood. The V gene is TRBV5-1, the J gene TRBJ2-1, with D hard to call. The receptor's source is a human donor in good health. The CDR3 sequence: CASSLTDEQFF. Written as DNA, the CDR3 is TGCGCCAGCAGCTTAACAGATGAGCAGTTCTTC.